This passage covers 18 T cell receptor beta chains from one sample sequenced in a study of neurological immune-mediated disorders. TCRdb called the 5' RACE reads again in MiXCR, with one record for every CDR3 protein. This repertoire shows tens of thousands of distinct CDR3 sequences, under 15% found once; its top ten account for approximately 5%. Time point of the sample: longitudinal time-point 2. Source material: PBMCs. These receptor sequences come from a female donor with HTLV-1-associated myelopathy (HAM/TSP).

This clonotype was counted many times. This chain connects TRBV29-1 to TRBJ2-5, with no clear D. CDR3 length: 10 residues. The germline CDR1 and CDR2 sequences are SQVTM and ANQGSEA. V was shortened by 7 bases and J by 5 bases, with 8 bases between the two germline ends. The CDR3: CSAWRETQYF. The CDR3 DNA follows: TGCAGCGCTTGGCGCGAGACCCAGTACTTC.

This clonotype was counted many times. V usage is TRBV29-1 and J usage is TRBJ1-1; D ambiguous. CDR3 length: 10 residues. Germline V gives CDR1 SQVTM, CDR2 ANQGSEA. The germline V and J ends were trimmed by 7 bases and 2 bases, with 5 bases remaining between them. The CDR3 is CSASNTEAFF. CDR3 sequence (DNA): TGCAGCGCCTCTAACACTGAAGCTTTCTTT.

This clonotype was counted many times. The CDR3 is CSARQGRGTDTQYF. CDR3 coding DNA: TGCAGCGCCCGACAGGGTAGGGGCACAGATACGCAGTATTTT. The rearrangement links TRBV29-1 to TRBJ2-3; 7 bases map to TRBD1. This CDR3 spans 14 amino acids. V shed 7 bases, J shed 1 base, and the junction held 8 bases outside the gene matches. Looked up from germline, CDR1 is SQVTM and CDR2 is ANQGSEA.

This clonotype was found a few times. The gene calls are TRBV14 and TRBJ1-1, with D perhaps TRBD1 (5 bases). Germline CDR1 and CDR2: SGHDN and FVKESK. This CDR3 contains 15 residues. The V and J ends lost 1 base and 5 bases respectively, with 14 bases between them. The CDR3 coding sequence is TGTGCCAGCAGCCAAGCCTTCTGGGGGAGGACTGAAGCTTTCTTT. The encoded protein is CASSQAFWGRTEAFF.

This clonotype was seen repeatedly, ten times or more. The chain carries TRBV5-6 and TRBJ1-6; D is unclear. CDR1 SGHDT and CDR2 YYEEEE come from the germline V gene. V lost 3 bases and J lost 10, with 14 bases in between. The CDR3 spans 14 residues. CDR3 nucleotide sequence: TGTGCCAGCAGCTCCGATAATTCACGATCACCCCTCCACTTT. This translates into CASSSDNSRSPLHF.

This clonotype was counted ten times or more. V usage is TRBV6-5 and J usage is TRBJ2-7; D is undetermined. V was cut by 10 bases and J by 3 bases, with 19 bases left in between. Germline values: CDR1 MNHEY, CDR2 SVGAGI. The CDR3 length is 14 residues. The CDR3 DNA sequence: TGTGCCACCAGAGTTGCGGCTTACCGCTACGAGCAGTACTTC. Protein: CATRVAAYRYEQYF.

The genes are TRBV4-1 and TRBJ1-1; perhaps TRBD1 as D (5 bases). CDR3 length: 13 amino acids. Per the germline V gene, CDR1 is MGHRA and CDR2 is YSYEKL. Trimming shortened V by 0 bases and J by 11 bases, and 13 bases separated the two germline ends. The CDR3 sequence is CASSQERRDGAFF. CDR3 in DNA: TGCGCCAGCAGCCAAGAAAGAAGGGACGGGGCTTTCTTT.

This clonotype was counted at least ten times. This chain links TRBV20-1 with TRBJ2-7, with 11 bases lining up with TRBD2. Germline V lookup: CDR1 DFQATT, CDR2 SNEGSKA (reference sequence). The V and J ends lost 1 base and 3 bases, in that order; junction bases with no gene match: 2. This CDR3 region has 14 residues. CDR3: CSARGLAGLYEQYF. The CDR3 DNA reads as TGCAGTGCTAGAGGACTAGCGGGACTCTACGAGCAGTACTTC.

About this clonotype itself: It may be a read error: a sequence one base away is much more abundant. The CDR3 sequence: CASRHLMGNTIYF. As DNA, the CDR3 is TGTGCCAGCAGGCACCTCATGGGAAACACCATATATTTT. The chain combines TRBV12-3 or TRBV12-4 with TRBJ1-3; unclear D gene. The V end lost 6 bases, the J end lost 4 bases, and 10 bases lay between the germline ends. The CDR3 length is 13 residues.

In its sample, this clonotype is medium-sized. The genes are TRBV20-1 and TRBJ2-2; 10 nucleotides line up with TRBD2. After removal of 0 bases from V and 3 bases from J, the junction contained 4 bases not matched to a gene. This CDR3 has 16 residues. From germline, CDR1 is DFQATT and CDR2 SNEGSKA (reference sequence). CDR3 region: CSARDKAGGHTGELFF. For the CDR3, the DNA is TGCAGTGCTAGAGATAAAGCGGGGGGGCACACCGGGGAGCTGTTTTTT.

This clonotype was counted many times. The V gene is TRBV28, the J gene TRBJ2-1, with D tentatively TRBD2 (7 bases). Germline V gene lookup returns CDR1 MDHEN and CDR2 SYDVKM. This CDR3 is 16 amino acids long. The germline V and J ends were trimmed by 6 bases and 0 bases, with 15 bases remaining between them. CDR3 nucleotides: TGTGCCAGCAGCCCGTCCGGGGGGCTCTCCTACAATGAGCAGTTCTTC. Translating it yields CASSPSGGLSYNEQFF. The complete variable domain, with remaining parts taken from reference TRBV28 and TRBJ2-1, reads DVKVTQSSRYLVKRTGEKVFLECVQDMDHENMFWYRQDPGLGLRLIYFSYDVKMKEKGDIPEGYSVSREKKERFSLILESASTNQTSMYLCASSPSGGLSYNEQFFGPGTRLTVL.

This chain links TRBV12-2 with TRBJ2-7. TRBV12-2 is an annotated pseudogene. The CDR3 runs 15 residues. The CDR3 loop is CASRLATQLSYEQYF. DNA for the CDR3: TGTGCAAGTCGCTTAGCGACTCAACTCTCCTACGAGCAGTACTTC.

This clonotype was picked up many times. The chain is built from TRBV20-1 and TRBJ2-3; tentative D call: TRBD2 (5 bases). CDR1 DFQATT and CDR2 SNEGSKA come from the germline V gene (reference sequence). There are 12 residues in the CDR3. Trimming pared 6 bases from V and 6 bases from J, leaving 13 bases between. CDR3 region: CSAPGSVDTQYF. CDR3 sequence (DNA): TGCAGTGCCCCGGGGAGCGTCGATACGCAGTATTTT.

Many counts were recorded for this clonotype. The rearrangement links TRBV29-1 to TRBJ2-1; 9 nucleotides agree with TRBD1. The CDR3 runs to 17 residues. The junction had 18 bases not matched to a gene; V was cut back by 6 bases and J by 6 bases. CDR1 SQVTM and CDR2 ANQGSEA come from the germline V gene. CDR3 bases: TGCAGCGTCGCGAAGAAACCGGGACAGGGAGCGCGCAATGAGCAGTTCTTC. The encoded protein is CSVAKKPGQGARNEQFF.

This clonotype showed up many times. CDR3 sequence reads: CASSVGTVATNEKLFF. CDR3 DNA sequence: TGTGCCAGCAGCGTGGGGACGGTTGCAACTAATGAAAAACTGTTTTTT. This rearrangement joins TRBV9 to TRBJ1-4, with a weak D call TRBD1 (5 bases). The length of the CDR3 is 16 residues. Trimming shortened V by 2 bases and J by 0 bases, and 11 bases separated the two germline ends. Germline assignment: CDR1 SGDLS and CDR2 YYNGEE. The whole variable domain, remainder taken from reference TRBV9 and TRBJ1-4, is DSGVTQTPKHLITATGQRVTLRCSPRSGDLSVYWYQQSLDQGLQFLIQYYNGEERAKGNILERFSAQQFPDLHSELNLSSLELGDSALYFCASSVGTVATNEKLFFGSGTQLSVL.

This clonotype was recorded many times. J is TRBJ2-1 and V is TRBV5-1, with 7 bases identical to TRBD2. The CDR3 runs to 16 residues. Trimming removed 3 bases from V and 2 bases from J; junction bases left unmatched: 8. The germline V gene has CDR1 SGHRS and CDR2 YFSETQ. CDR3: CASSSLGGAAYNEQFF. Written as DNA, the CDR3 is TGCGCCAGCAGCTCACTGGGAGGGGCCGCCTACAATGAGCAGTTCTTC.

This clonotype was recorded a few times. The chain links TRBV2 to TRBJ2-5; no clear D. The CDR3 runs to 15 residues. V was shortened by 4 bases and J by 2 bases, with 14 bases between the two germline ends. Germline CDR1 SNHLY, CDR2 FYNNEI. The CDR3 loop is CASSGLQYLQETQYF. In nucleotides, the CDR3 is TGTGCCAGCAGTGGATTACAGTACCTACAAGAGACCCAGTACTTC.

This clonotype was seen ten or more times. The chain uses TRBV5-1 and TRBJ1-2, with 8 bases lining up with TRBD1. CDR3 size: 15 residues. CDR1 is SGHRS, CDR2 YFSETQ, per germline. After removal of 3 bases from V and 6 bases from J, the junction contained 10 bases not matched to a gene. This CDR3 reads CASSSGQGPSDGYTF. The CDR3 nucleotides read TGCGCCAGCAGCTCTGGACAGGGTCCGTCCGATGGCTACACCTTC.